This TCR beta chain was identified during a study of blood T cell repertoires in COVID-19. Study as a whole: From the United States, Italy and Spain came samples of acute and convalescent COVID-19. Nucleic acid was either cDNA or gDNA, and it came from T cells, B-cell-depleted T cells, or PBMCs.

Repertoires were generated with immunoSEQ multiplex PCR, while TCRdb's copy carries only in-frame clones and drops some. The sample has about 150,000 clones; 65% to 85% are singletons. This study enrolled people aged about 18 to 100 from about two dozen US geographic areas. Each exposed participant met a COVID-19 case in the 2 weeks preceding study entry. There are 17 residues in the CDR3. V shed 2 bases and J shed 4 bases, with 20 bases lying between them. Germline V lookup: CDR1 MNHEY, CDR2 SVGEGT. The V gene is TRBV6-2 or TRBV6-3, the J gene TRBJ1-1; D gene unclear. This clonotype originated in a man aged 65 to 79 who had been exposed to COVID-19. The source material was PBMCs or T cells enriched from blood (not recorded which). This CDR3 reads CASSYAYTWRTTTEAFF. The CDR3 DNA reads TGTGCCAGCAGTTACGCCTACACCTGGAGGACTACCACTGAAGCTTTCTTT.